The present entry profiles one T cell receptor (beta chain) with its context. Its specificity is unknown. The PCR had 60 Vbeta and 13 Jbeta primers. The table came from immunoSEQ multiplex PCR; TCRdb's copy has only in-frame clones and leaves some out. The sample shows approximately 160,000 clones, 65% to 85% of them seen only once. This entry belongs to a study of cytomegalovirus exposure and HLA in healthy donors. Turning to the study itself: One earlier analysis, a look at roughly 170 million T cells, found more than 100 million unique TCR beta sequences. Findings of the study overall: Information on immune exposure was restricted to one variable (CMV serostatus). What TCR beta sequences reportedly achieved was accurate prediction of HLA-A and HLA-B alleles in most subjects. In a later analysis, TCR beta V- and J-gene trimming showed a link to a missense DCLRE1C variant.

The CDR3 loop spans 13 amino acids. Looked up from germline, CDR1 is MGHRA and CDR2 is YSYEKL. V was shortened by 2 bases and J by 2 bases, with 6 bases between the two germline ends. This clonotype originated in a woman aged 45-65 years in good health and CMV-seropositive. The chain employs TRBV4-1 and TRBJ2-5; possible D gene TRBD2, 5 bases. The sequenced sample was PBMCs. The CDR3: CASSQSGQETQYF. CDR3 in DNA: TGCGCCAGCAGCCAAAGCGGACAAGAGACCCAGTACTTC.